The clone carrying this T cell receptor beta chain turned up a few times. What it recognizes is unknown. The CDR3 runs 16 residues. Germline loops: CDR1 LGHNT, CDR2 FRNRAP. The V and J ends lost 7 bases and 4 bases, in that order; junction bases with no gene match: 7. Regarding time point: persistent/refractory GD, antithyroid drugs over 5 years with positive TRAb. The TCR library used RNA extracted from PBMCs. TCR beta libraries were built with iRepertoire HTBI primers and Arm-PCR of CDR3 regions. TCRdb fed the multiplex PCR reads into MiXCR, producing one record per CDR3 protein. Of about 660,000 distinct CDR3 sequences listed, around 30% were seen once; the top ten hold roughly 46%. These data originate in a study of regulatory T cells in long-lasting Graves disease. Overall study findings and caveats: TCR diversity was lower in persistent than newly diagnosed Graves' disease. Persistent disease favored TRBV28, TRBJ1-2 and TRBJ2-5.

The source was peripheral blood mononuclear cells (PBMCs), collected when the disease was refractory, from a patient treated with antithyroid drugs. This TCR derives from a female donor with Graves disease. The rearrangement links TRBV12-5 to TRBJ2-3; 14 bases line up with TRBD2. In DNA, the CDR3 is TGTGCTAGTGACCCGGGGACTAGCGGGAGCCCAGATACGCAGTATTTT. Protein: CASDPGTSGSPDTQYF.